These 29 T cell receptor beta chains share one sample of origin, sequenced in a study of vaccination and CD4 T cells after COVID-19. The treatment was: approximately nine-day PBMC culture with coronavirus spike peptide pools or control peptides (ViraFEST assay). Sequence data for DNA of cultured CD4+ T cells were generated by the Oncomine TCR Beta short-read assay. TCRdb reprocessed the PCR reads with MiXCR, giving one entry per CDR3 protein. The table shows 20,000 to 25,000 distinct CDR3 sequences, with 60% to 80% occurring only once. Their recognized antigens are unknown. The sample consisted of CD4+ T cells from blood, cultured in vitro, taken before SARS-CoV-2 vaccination. The receptors originated from a human donor who received a COVID-19 vaccine.

The chain uses TRBV20-1 and TRBJ2-7; TRBD2 might be the D (6 bases). Trimming left V 0 bases short and J 2 bases short, with 20 bases between. Germline-derived CDR1 and CDR2 are DFQATT and SNEGSKA (reference sequence). This CDR3 has 17 amino acids. The CDR3 nucleotides read TGCAGTGCTAGAGACACCTCCTTGACTAGTAAGGCCTACGAGCAGTACTTC. Its protein product is CSARDTSLTSKAYEQYF.

CDR3 nucleotides: TGTGCCAGTAGTGCTCGACAGGGGGCAAGGGAGCAGTACTTC. Residues: CASSARQGAREQYF. The genes are TRBV19 and TRBJ2-7; 10 nucleotides line up with TRBD1. This CDR3 is built from 14 residues. V gave up 5 bases and J gave up 7 bases; unmatched junction bases: 8. Germline lookup yields CDR1 LNHDA and CDR2 SQIVND (reference sequence).

V gene TRBV10-3 combines with J gene TRBJ1-2; D might be TRBD1 (5 bases). This CDR3 comprises 13 residues. V was shortened by 8 bases and J by 8 bases, with 18 bases between the two germline ends. Germline-derived CDR1 and CDR2 are ENHRY and SYGVKD. The CDR3 DNA is TGTGCCATCGGGGGGGGGACCTCTATGGGCTACACCTTC. This translates into CAIGGGTSMGYTF.

V and J are TRBV12-3 or TRBV12-4 and TRBJ2-2; D unresolved. V was shortened by 6 bases and J by 6 bases, with 11 bases between the two germline ends. The CDR3 length is 13 residues. The CDR3 bases are TGTGCCAGCAGCCTTAAAGAGGCCGGGGAGCTGTTTTTT. It translates to CASSLKEAGELFF.

The rearrangement uses TRBV6-1 and TRBJ1-2, with 7 bases fitting TRBD1. Germline V CDR1 and CDR2: MNHNS, SASEGT. The CDR3 sequence is 16 residues long. V dropped 6 bases and J dropped 8; count of bases not matched to a gene: 18. Here the CDR3 reads CASSQAGGRGREGYTF. In nucleotides, the CDR3 is TGTGCCAGCAGCCAAGCCGGCGGGAGGGGGCGGGAAGGCTACACCTTC.

There are a few counts of this clonotype. Written as DNA, the CDR3 is TGTGCCAGCAGCTTAGTGGGACAGATCTACGAGCAGTACTTC. It translates to CASSLVGQIYEQYF. The genes are TRBV7-9 and TRBJ2-7, with 7 bases matching TRBD1. V shed 1 base, J shed 3 bases, and the junction held 3 bases outside the gene matches. There are 14 residues in the CDR3. CDR1 is SEHNR and CDR2 is FQNEAQ in the germline V gene (reference sequence).

This clonotype was seen only once. The rearrangement joins TRBV2 to TRBJ1-1; D ambiguous. CDR1 is SNHLY, CDR2 FYNNEI, per germline. With 4 bases removed from V and 3 bases from J, the gap between germline ends came to 12 bases. The length of the CDR3 is 14 residues. CDR3 nucleotides: TGTGCCAGCAGTGCCGCGGTTGGAGACACTGAAGCTTTCTTT. Its translation is CASSAAVGDTEAFF.

The gene calls are TRBV6-1 and TRBJ2-1; 9 bases match TRBD2. V shed 7 bases, J shed 4 bases, and the junction held 8 bases outside the gene matches. Germline values: CDR1 MNHNS, CDR2 SASEGT. The CDR3 loop spans 15 amino acids. The CDR3 loop is CASTKGTSLYNEQFF. The CDR3 DNA reads TGTGCCAGCACCAAGGGGACTAGCCTTTACAATGAGCAGTTCTTC.

This clonotype was seen a few times. The CDR3, as DNA: TGTGCCAGCAGTGAAGCGCTTCGCAGTGGTGGCTACACCTTC. Translation: CASSEALRSGGYTF. V gene TRBV2 combines with J gene TRBJ1-2; D gene ambiguous. V was clipped by 0 bases and J by 7 bases, with 12 bases between them. This CDR3 region has 14 residues. CDR1 and CDR2 from the germline V gene are SNHLY and FYNNEI.

As DNA, the CDR3 is TGTGCCACCTTTGGGGTAGTTAACTATGGCTACACCTTC. It specifies CATFGVVNYGYTF. This chain connects TRBV6-1 to TRBJ1-2; no reliable D call. Trimming took 10 bases from V and 1 from J, leaving 13 bases between them. The CDR3 covers 13 residues. Germline V CDR1 and CDR2: MNHNS, SASEGT.

This clonotype turned up a few times. The chain joins TRBV10-3 to TRBJ2-1; 14 bases line up with TRBD2. CDR3 length equals 17 residues. Germline-derived CDR1 and CDR2 are ENHRY and SYGVKD. With 1 base clipped from V and 5 bases from J, the junction kept 4 bases outside the gene matches. CDR3 loop: CAISEYRTSGGNNEQFF. The CDR3 bases are TGTGCCATCAGTGAGTACCGGACTAGCGGGGGGAACAATGAGCAGTTCTTC.

The J gene is TRBJ2-2, the V gene TRBV6-5; 8 nucleotides match TRBD2. Trimming took 2 bases from V and 2 from J; bases not matched to a gene: 10. Germline V CDR1 and CDR2: MNHEY, SVGAGI. The CDR3 runs to 18 residues. As DNA, the CDR3 is TGTGCCAGCAGTTACAGGGTACCGGGACTAGAAAACACCGGGGAGCTGTTTTTT. Its protein product is CASSYRVPGLENTGELFF.

The J gene is TRBJ1-5, the V gene TRBV20-1; TRBD1 might be the D (6 bases). The ends were cut back, 3 bases at V and 0 bases at J, with 30 bases in the middle. The V gene's germline CDR1 is DFQATT and CDR2 SNEGSKA (reference sequence). The CDR3 loop spans 21 amino acids. Here the CDR3 DNA reads TGCAGTGCTAGCGCCTCGTACCCACAGGGAATGGGTTGGAATAGCAATCAGCCCCAGCATTTT. It encodes CSASASYPQGMGWNSNQPQHF.

V gene TRBV7-8 combines with J gene TRBJ2-3, with 12 nucleotides matching TRBD1. CDR3 length equals 24 residues. Germline CDR1 and CDR2: SGHVS and FQNEAQ. J lost 5 bases, V lost 6 bases, and 33 bases had no gene match. The CDR3 nucleotides are TGTGCCAGCAGGAGGGATAGGTGGGACAGGGGGCCTGGTTACCCTGTGGTCATAAGAGATACGCAGTATTTT. Translating it yields CASRRDRWDRGPGYPVVIRDTQYF.

The rearrangement joins TRBV25-1 to TRBJ2-6; tentatively, D is TRBD1 or TRBD2 (5 bases each). Trimming took 2 bases from V and 2 from J, leaving 13 bases between them. CDR3 length equals 17 residues. CDR1 is MGHDK and CDR2 is SYGVNS in the germline V gene. CDR3 sequence (DNA): TGTGCCAGCAGTGAACCGTACGGGGCGGCTGGGGCCAACGTCCTGACTTTC. It codes for CASSEPYGAAGANVLTF.

This clonotype has just a few counts. The gene calls are TRBV6-1 and TRBJ1-2; D uncertain. The CDR3 length is 13 residues. V shed 6 bases and J shed 8 bases, with 16 bases lying between them. Looked up from germline, CDR1 is MNHNS and CDR2 is SASEGT. In nucleotides, the CDR3 is TGTGCCAGCAGCCCCCTAGGTCGTTGGGGCTACACCTTC. Its translation is CASSPLGRWGYTF.

The genes are TRBV6-4 and TRBJ1-2; D is uncertain. Trimming took 6 bases from V and 2 from J, leaving 16 bases between them. Germline CDR1 is MRHNA and CDR2 is SNTAGT. CDR3 length: 15 residues. The chain's CDR3 is CASSRPRSGNYGYTF. CDR3 in DNA: TGTGCCAGCAGCCGACCTCGGTCAGGAAACTATGGCTACACCTTC.

The genes are TRBV20-1 and TRBJ2-5; D is unresolved. Trimming cost V 3 bases and J 2 bases, with 4 bases left between them. Germline loops: CDR1 DFQATT, CDR2 SNEGSKA (reference sequence). CDR3 size: 11 residues. This CDR3 is CSASRQETQYF. The CDR3 nucleotides read TGCAGTGCTAGCAGACAAGAGACCCAGTACTTC.

This clonotype ranks as hyperexpanded. CDR3 in DNA: TGTGCCAGCAGTGAACCGAGGGGGGCAGGAGAGACCCAGTACTTC. Translating gives CASSEPRGAGETQYF. The V and J genes are TRBV25-1 and TRBJ2-5, with D perhaps assigned TRBD1 or TRBD2 (6 bases each). CDR1 is MGHDK and CDR2 is SYGVNS in the germline V gene. Trimming took off 2 bases at V and 4 bases at J, with 14 bases between the two ends. CDR3 length equals 15 residues. Looking up the rest from reference TRBV25-1 and TRBJ2-5 gives the full variable domain: EADIYQTPRYLVIGTGKKITLECSQTMGHDKMYWYQQDPGMELHLIHYSYGVNSTEKGDLSSESTVSRIRTEHFPLTLESARPSHTSQYLCASSEPRGAGETQYFGPGTRLLVL.

The rearrangement joins TRBV24-1 to TRBJ2-1; D gene unclear. Trimming removed 5 bases from V and 7 bases from J, with 5 bases in between. Germline V gene sequence: CDR1 KGHDR, CDR2 SFDVKD. The CDR3 contains 11 residues. CDR3 loop: CATSGVNEQFF. The DNA of the CDR3 is TGTGCCACCAGTGGGGTGAATGAGCAGTTCTTC.

The J gene is TRBJ2-4, the V gene TRBV4-2; possible D gene TRBD2, 6 bases. V lost 2 bases and J 0 bases, leaving 14 bases between the germline ends. The CDR3 spans 17 residues. Germline assignment: CDR1 LGHNA and CDR2 YNFKEQ. The CDR3 DNA is TGTGCCAGCAGCCAACAAGGCGGGGCCGTAGCCAAAAACATTCAGTACTTC. Residues: CASSQQGGAVAKNIQYF.

This chain uses TRBV21-1 with TRBJ2-5; the table names TRBD1, a call not compared with the DNA. TRBV21-1 is recorded as a pseudogene. This CDR3 is 15 amino acids long. DNA of the CDR3: TGTGCCAGCAGCAAGTTAAGACAGCCCGGGCAGACCCAGTACTTC. Amino acids: CASSKLRQPGQTQYF.

This clonotype came up a few times. The chain has TRBV7-2 and TRBJ2-3, with TRBD2 matching 9 bases. V trimming: 4 bases; J trimming: 1 base; junction bases outside the gene matches: 0. The germline gives CDR1 SGHTA, CDR2 FQGNSA. This CDR3 contains 14 residues. The CDR3 nucleotides are TGTGCCAGCAGCTCTAGCGGGGGCACAGATACGCAGTATTTT. Translating it yields CASSSSGGTDTQYF.

This chain uses TRBV19 with TRBJ1-1; 10 nucleotides match TRBD1. The V and J ends lost 5 bases and 10 bases, in that order; junction bases with no gene match: 4. CDR3 length: 12 residues. The V gene's germline CDR1 is LNHDA and CDR2 SQIVND (reference sequence). The CDR3 reads CASSGQGEVAFF. The CDR3 DNA reads as TGTGCCAGTAGTGGACAGGGGGAAGTAGCTTTCTTT.

This clonotype has a handful of counts. The chain employs TRBV10-3 and TRBJ1-2; possibly TRBD1 for D (5 bases). The germline CDR1 and CDR2 sequences are ENHRY and SYGVKD. This CDR3 has 13 amino acids. V was cut by 3 bases and J by 4 bases, with 9 bases left in between. The CDR3 loop is CAISESDTYGYTF. For the CDR3, the DNA is TGTGCCATCAGTGAATCGGACACCTATGGCTACACCTTC.

The genes are TRBV20-1 and TRBJ2-3; TRBD1 matches at 8 bases. Germline-derived CDR1 and CDR2 are DFQATT and SNEGSKA (reference sequence). V was pared by 3 bases and J by 4 bases, with 9 bases of the junction left unmatched. CDR3 length equals 15 residues. The CDR3 nucleotides read TGCAGTGCTAGCAGCGGACAGGGAGCCTCAGATACGCAGTATTTT. Encoded protein: CSASSGQGASDTQYF.

In its sample, this clonotype was seen a few times. This chain joins TRBV20-1 and TRBJ2-1; 10 bases are shared with TRBD2. With 3 bases clipped from V and 0 bases from J, the junction kept 8 bases outside the gene matches. The CDR3 covers 17 residues. The V gene's germline CDR1 is DFQATT and CDR2 SNEGSKA (reference sequence). The CDR3 sequence is CSARVPPSGGSYNEQFF. The CDR3 DNA sequence: TGCAGTGCTAGGGTCCCCCCTAGCGGGGGCTCCTACAATGAGCAGTTCTTC.

This clonotype was seen once. The chain has TRBV20-1 and TRBJ2-5; 14 bases are a match to TRBD2. CDR3 length equals 15 residues. CDR1 is DFQATT and CDR2 is SNEGSKA in the germline V gene (reference sequence). Trimming cost V 5 bases and J 5 bases; bases outside gene matches: 7. For the CDR3, the DNA is TGCAGTGCTTTAAGACTAGCGGGGGGGCTGGAGACCCAGTACTTC. It translates to CSALRLAGGLETQYF.

The chain has TRBV29-1 and TRBJ1-2, with D possibly being TRBD1 (6 bases). The CDR3 extends over 12 amino acids. Germline CDR1 reads SQVTM; CDR2 reads ANQGSEA. V lost 4 bases to trimming and J lost 6 bases, with 12 bases between them. The CDR3 here is CSVVVGAHGYTF. DNA for the CDR3: TGCAGCGTTGTAGTGGGGGCACATGGCTACACCTTC.